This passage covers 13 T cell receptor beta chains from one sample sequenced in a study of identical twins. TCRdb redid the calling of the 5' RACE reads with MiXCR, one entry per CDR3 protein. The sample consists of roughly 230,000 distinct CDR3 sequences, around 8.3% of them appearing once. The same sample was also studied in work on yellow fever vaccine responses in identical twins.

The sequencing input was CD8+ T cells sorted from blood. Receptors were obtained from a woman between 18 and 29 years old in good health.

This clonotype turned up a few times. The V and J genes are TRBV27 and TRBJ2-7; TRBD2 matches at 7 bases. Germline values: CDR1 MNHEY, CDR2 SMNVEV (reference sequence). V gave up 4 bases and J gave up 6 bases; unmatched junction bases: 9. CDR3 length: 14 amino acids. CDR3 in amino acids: CASSSQRDLLEQYF. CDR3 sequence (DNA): TGTGCCAGCAGTTCTCAGCGGGACCTCCTCGAGCAGTACTTC.

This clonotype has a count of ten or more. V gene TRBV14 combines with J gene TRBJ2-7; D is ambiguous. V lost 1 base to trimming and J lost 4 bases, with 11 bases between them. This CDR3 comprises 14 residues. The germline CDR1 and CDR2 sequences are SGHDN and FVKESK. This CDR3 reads CASSQALEVYEQYF. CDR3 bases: TGTGCCAGCAGCCAAGCCCTAGAAGTATACGAGCAGTACTTC.

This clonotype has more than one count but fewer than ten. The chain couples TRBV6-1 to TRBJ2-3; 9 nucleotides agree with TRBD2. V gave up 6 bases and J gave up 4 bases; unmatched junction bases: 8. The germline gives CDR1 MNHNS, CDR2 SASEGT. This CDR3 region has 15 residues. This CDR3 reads CASSRHPSGADTQYF. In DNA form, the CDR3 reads TGTGCCAGCAGCCGTCACCCTAGCGGGGCAGATACGCAGTATTTT.

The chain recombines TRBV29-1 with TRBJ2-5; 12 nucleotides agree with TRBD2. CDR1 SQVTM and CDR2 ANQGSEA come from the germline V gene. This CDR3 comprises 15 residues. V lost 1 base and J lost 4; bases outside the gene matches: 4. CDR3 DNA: TGCAGCGTTGAAGTCCTAGCGGGGGGGTCAGAGACCCAGTACTTC. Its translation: CSVEVLAGGSETQYF.

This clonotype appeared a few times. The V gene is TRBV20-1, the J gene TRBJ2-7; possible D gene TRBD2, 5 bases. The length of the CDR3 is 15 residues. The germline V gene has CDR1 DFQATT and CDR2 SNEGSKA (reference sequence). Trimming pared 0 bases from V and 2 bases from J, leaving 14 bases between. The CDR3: CSARDIGGRTYEQYF. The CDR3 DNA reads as TGCAGTGCTAGAGATATTGGCGGGCGAACCTACGAGCAGTACTTC.

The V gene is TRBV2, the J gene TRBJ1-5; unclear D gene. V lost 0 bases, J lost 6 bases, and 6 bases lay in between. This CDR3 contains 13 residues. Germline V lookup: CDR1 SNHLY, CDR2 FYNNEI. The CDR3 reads CASSEAWGQPQHF. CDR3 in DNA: TGTGCCAGCAGTGAAGCCTGGGGTCAGCCCCAGCATTTT. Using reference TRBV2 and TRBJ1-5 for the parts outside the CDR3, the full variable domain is EPEVTQTPSHQVTQMGQEVILRCVPISNHLYFYWYRQILGQKVEFLVSFYNNEISEKSEIFDDQFSVERPDGSNFTLKIRSTKLEDSAMYFCASSEAWGQPQHFGDGTRLSIL.

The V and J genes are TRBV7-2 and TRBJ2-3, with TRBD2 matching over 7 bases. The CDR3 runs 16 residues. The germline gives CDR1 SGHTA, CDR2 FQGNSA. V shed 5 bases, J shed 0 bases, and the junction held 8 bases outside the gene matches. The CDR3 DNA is TGTGCCAGCAGCCCCTGGGATAGCGGGAGCACAGATACGCAGTATTTT. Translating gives CASSPWDSGSTDTQYF.

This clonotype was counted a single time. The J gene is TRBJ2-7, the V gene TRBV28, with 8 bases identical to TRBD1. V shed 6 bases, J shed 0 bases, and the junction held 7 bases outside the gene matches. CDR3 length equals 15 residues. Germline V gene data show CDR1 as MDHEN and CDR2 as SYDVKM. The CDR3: CASRRGDRSSYEQYF. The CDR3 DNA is TGTGCCAGCAGGAGAGGGGACAGGAGCTCCTACGAGCAGTACTTC. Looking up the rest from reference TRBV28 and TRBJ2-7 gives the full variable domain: DVKVTQSSRYLVKRTGEKVFLECVQDMDHENMFWYRQDPGLGLRLIYFSYDVKMKEKGDIPEGYSVSREKKERFSLILESASTNQTSMYLCASRRGDRSSYEQYFGPGTRLTVT.

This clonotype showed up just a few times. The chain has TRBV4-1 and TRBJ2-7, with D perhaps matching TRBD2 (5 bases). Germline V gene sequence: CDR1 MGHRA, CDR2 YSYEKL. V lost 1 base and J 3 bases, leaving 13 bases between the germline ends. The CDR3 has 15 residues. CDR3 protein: CASSQGTGWLYEQYF. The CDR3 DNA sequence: TGCGCCAGCAGCCAAGGAACGGGGTGGCTCTACGAGCAGTACTTC.

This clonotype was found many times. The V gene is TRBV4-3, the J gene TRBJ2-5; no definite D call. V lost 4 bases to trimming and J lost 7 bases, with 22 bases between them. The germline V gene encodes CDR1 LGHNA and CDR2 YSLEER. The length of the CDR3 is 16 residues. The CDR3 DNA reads TGCGCCAGCAGCCCCCGACTCCGCACTACCAAGTGGACCCAGTACTTC. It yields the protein CASSPRLRTTKWTQYF.

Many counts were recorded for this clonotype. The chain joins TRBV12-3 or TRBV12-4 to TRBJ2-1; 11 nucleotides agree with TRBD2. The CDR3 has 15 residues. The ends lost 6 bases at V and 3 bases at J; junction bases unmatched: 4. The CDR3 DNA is TGTGCCAGCAGGGACGGGACTAGCGGCTACAATGAGCAGTTCTTC. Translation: CASRDGTSGYNEQFF.

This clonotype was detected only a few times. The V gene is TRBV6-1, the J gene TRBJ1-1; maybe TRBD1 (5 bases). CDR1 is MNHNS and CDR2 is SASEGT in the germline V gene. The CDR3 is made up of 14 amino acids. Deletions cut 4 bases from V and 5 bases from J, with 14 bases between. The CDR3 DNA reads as TGTGCCAGCAGTGCCCTGGCCAGGGTTACTGAAGCTTTCTTT. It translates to CASSALARVTEAFF.

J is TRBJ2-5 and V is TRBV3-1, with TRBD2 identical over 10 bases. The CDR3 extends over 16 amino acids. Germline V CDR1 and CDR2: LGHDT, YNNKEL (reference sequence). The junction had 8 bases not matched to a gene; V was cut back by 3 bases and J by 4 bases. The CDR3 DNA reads TGTGCCAGCAGCCACGAACTAGCGGGGTATGGAGAGACCCAGTACTTC. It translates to CASSHELAGYGETQYF.